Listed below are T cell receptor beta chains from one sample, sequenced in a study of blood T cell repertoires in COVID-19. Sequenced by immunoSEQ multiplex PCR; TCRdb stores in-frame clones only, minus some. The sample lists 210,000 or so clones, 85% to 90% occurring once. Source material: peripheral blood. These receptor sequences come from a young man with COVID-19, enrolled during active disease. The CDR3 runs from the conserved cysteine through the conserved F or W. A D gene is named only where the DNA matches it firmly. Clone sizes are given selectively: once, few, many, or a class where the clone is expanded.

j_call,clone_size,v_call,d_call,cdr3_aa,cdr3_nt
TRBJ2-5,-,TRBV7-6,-,CASSFGEQETQYF,TGTGCCAGCAGCTTTGGGGAGCAAGAGACCCAGTACTTC
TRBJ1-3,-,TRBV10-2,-,CASSEYSPGAFSGNTIYF,TGCGCCAGCAGTGAATACAGTCCAGGGGCCTTCTCTGGAAACACCATATATTTT
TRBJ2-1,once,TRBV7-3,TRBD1,CASSKGQGAENEQFF,TGTGCCAGCAGCAAGGGACAGGGGGCGGAGAATGAGCAGTTCTTC
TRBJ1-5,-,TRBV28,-,CASSFSPTVDSNQPQHF,TGTGCCAGCAGTTTTAGTCCGACAGTAGATAGCAATCAGCCCCAGCATTTT
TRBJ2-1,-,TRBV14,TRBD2,CASSLSGGHNRAYNEQFF,TGTGCCAGCAGTCTAAGCGGGGGCCATAATCGGGCCTACAATGAGCAGTTCTTC
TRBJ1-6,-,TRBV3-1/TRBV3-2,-,CASSQSTGQNLHF,TGTGCCAGCAGCCAATCGACAGGTCAAAACCTCCACTTT
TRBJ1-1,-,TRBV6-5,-,CASSYSGGGHTEAFF,TGTGCCAGCAGTTACTCGGGGGGTGGGCACACTGAAGCTTTCTTT
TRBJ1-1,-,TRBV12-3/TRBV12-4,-,CASRETNTEAFF,TGTGCCAGCAGGGAGACCAACACTGAAGCTTTCTTT
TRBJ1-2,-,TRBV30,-,CAWSVSNRNGYTF,TGTGCCTGGAGTGTGAGCAACAGGAATGGCTACACCTTC
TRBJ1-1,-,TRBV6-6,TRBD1,CASSVTGGSAEAFF,TGTGCCAGCAGTGTTACAGGGGGGAGCGCTGAAGCTTTCTTT
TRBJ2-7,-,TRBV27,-,CASSLSGTGSYEQYF,TGTGCCAGCAGTTTGTCTGGGACTGGCTCCTACGAGCAGTACTTC
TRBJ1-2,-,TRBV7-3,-,CASSLTRGGGYGYTF,TGTGCCAGCAGCCTCACCAGGGGAGGGGGCTATGGCTACACCTTC
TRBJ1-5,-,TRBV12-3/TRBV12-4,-,CASSYRESRPQHF,TGTGCCAGCAGTTACAGGGAATCTCGGCCCCAGCATTTT
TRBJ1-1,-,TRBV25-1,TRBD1,CASSFGQGKAFF,TGTGCCAGCAGTTTCGGACAGGGGAAAGCTTTCTTT
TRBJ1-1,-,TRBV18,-,CASSPPQPRLNTEAFF,TGTGCCAGCTCACCACCCCAGCCTAGATTGAACACTGAAGCTTTCTTT
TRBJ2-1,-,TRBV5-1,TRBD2,CASSPGASGYNEQFF,TGCGCCAGCAGCCCCGGGGCTAGCGGGTACAATGAGCAGTTCTTC
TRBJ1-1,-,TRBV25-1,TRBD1,CASSTGGVEAFF,TGTGCCAGCTCGACAGGGGGCGTCGAAGCTTTCTTT
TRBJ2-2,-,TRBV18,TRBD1,CASSPDRGGTGELFF,TGTGCCAGCTCACCGGACAGGGGCGGCACCGGGGAGCTGTTTTTT
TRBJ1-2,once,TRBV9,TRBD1,CASSATPSGTDYGYTF,TGTGCCAGCAGCGCTACCCCAAGTGGGACAGACTATGGCTACACCTTC
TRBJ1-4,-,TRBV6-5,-,CASSRGLTNEKLFF,TGTGCCAGCAGCCGGGGGTTGACGAATGAAAAACTGTTTTTT
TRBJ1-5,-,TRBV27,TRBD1,CASSLFPAGTGMDQPQHF,TGTGCCAGCAGTTTATTCCCCGCCGGGACAGGGATGGATCAGCCCCAGCATTTT
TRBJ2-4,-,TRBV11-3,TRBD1,CASSAGTGGISKNIQYF,TGTGCCAGCAGCGCCGGGACAGGGGGGATATCCAAAAACATTCAGTACTTC
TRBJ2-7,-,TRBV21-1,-,CASPGQGAYEQYF,TGTGCCAGTCCGGGACAGGGCGCCTACGAGCAGTACTTC
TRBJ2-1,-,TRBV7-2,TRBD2,CASSLVASGRYYNEQFF,TGTGCCAGCAGCTTAGTGGCTAGCGGGAGATATTACAATGAGCAGTTCTTC
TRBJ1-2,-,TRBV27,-,CASSSGQPRYGYTF,TGTGCCAGCAGTTCTGGACAGCCTCGCTATGGCTACACCTTC
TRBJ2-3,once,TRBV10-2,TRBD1,CASSQPDRGAGTDTQYF,TGCGCCAGCAGCCAGCCCGACAGGGGCGCAGGAACAGATACGCAGTATTTT
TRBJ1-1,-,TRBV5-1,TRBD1,CASSYSTGGTEAFF,TGCGCCAGCAGCTACTCGACAGGGGGAACTGAAGCTTTCTTT
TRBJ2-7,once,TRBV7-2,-,CASSLLYEQYF,TGTGCCAGCAGCTTACTCTACGAGCAGTACTTC
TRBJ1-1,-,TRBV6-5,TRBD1,CASSFAPWDRAPFF,TGTGCCAGCAGTTTTGCCCCTTGGGACAGGGCGCCTTTCTTT